This TCR beta chain was found in a study of cytotoxic CD8 clonotypes in ibrutinib-treated CLL. Study-level points and caveats: Against age-matched healthy donors, baseline clonality ran higher and tracked circulating CD8+ T-cell counts. Collection times varied between progressing and sustained-remission patients.

This clone was seen a few times. Antigen unknown. V lost 4 bases and J 1 base, leaving 16 bases between the germline ends. Looked up from germline, CDR1 is MNHNS and CDR2 is SASEGT. The CDR3 sequence is 17 residues long. Clones were read by immunoSEQ multiplex PCR, and TCRdb kept only the in-frame ones, dropping some. The sample comprises some 310,000 clones, roughly 85% of which are singletons, and about 6.3% rests with the top ten. The V and J genes are TRBV6-1 and TRBJ2-2; D uncertain. The origin of this receptor is a human donor with chronic lymphocytic leukemia. The sample here was PBMCs, taken before ibrutinib treatment. CDR3 region: CASSVPNGKLNTGELFF. CDR3 coding DNA: TGTGCCAGCAGTGTCCCTAACGGAAAACTGAACACCGGGGAGCTGTTTTTT.